These 27 T cell receptor beta chains originate from one sample sequenced in a study of blood T cell repertoires in COVID-19. Clones were sequenced by immunoSEQ multiplex PCR, and TCRdb holds only the in-frame ones, with some missing. The sample contains approximately 180,000 clones, 75% to 90% of which appear only once. Sequencing used peripheral blood. These TCRs come from a man aged 55-75 years with acute or convalescent COVID-19.

The chain couples TRBV7-2 to TRBJ2-7; TRBD1 aligns across 9 bases. The CDR3 runs to 14 residues. V shed 3 bases, J shed 5 bases, and the junction held 5 bases outside the gene matches. CDR1 and CDR2 (germline): SGHTA, FQGNSA. The CDR3: CASSLGNRGHEQYF. The CDR3 nucleotides are TGTGCCAGCAGCTTGGGGAACAGGGGGCACGAGCAGTACTTC.

Turning to this clone: The identical CDR3 is also encoded by other nucleotide sequences in the sample. The V and J genes are TRBV7-9 and TRBJ1-5, with TRBD1 matching over 10 bases. Trimming removed 1 base from V and 7 bases from J; junction bases left unmatched: 7. The CDR3 covers 16 residues. Germline-derived CDR1 and CDR2 are SEHNR and FQNEAQ (reference sequence). CDR3 residues: CASSLGTGGSGQPQHF. The CDR3 region has the DNA TGTGCCAGCAGCTTAGGGACAGGGGGTTCCGGGCAGCCCCAGCATTTT.

The V gene is TRBV2, the J gene TRBJ2-3; D might be TRBD2 (7 bases). The CDR3 length is 16 residues. Germline-derived CDR1 and CDR2 are SNHLY and FYNNEI. Between the trimmed V and J ends, which lost 8 bases and 2 bases, there was a span of 20 bases. CDR3 sequence: CASRWGGPISTDTQYF. The CDR3, as DNA: TGTGCCAGCCGGTGGGGGGGGCCGATTTCCACAGATACGCAGTATTTT.

This chain connects TRBV28 to TRBJ1-1; 8 bases match TRBD1. This CDR3 spans 15 amino acids. Trimming took 4 bases from V and 1 from J; bases not matched to a gene: 5. Germline V gene lookup returns CDR1 MDHEN and CDR2 SYDVKM. DNA of the CDR3: TGTGCCAGCAGTTCCGCCGGGACAGGGAACACTGAAGCTTTCTTT. This gives the protein CASSSAGTGNTEAFF.

V and J are TRBV2 and TRBJ2-3; the D gene is possibly TRBD1 (5 bases). The CDR3 covers 15 residues. The germline CDR1 and CDR2 sequences are SNHLY and FYNNEI. V was pared by 6 bases and J by 0 bases, with 13 bases between. In DNA form, the CDR3 reads TGTGCCAGCAGGGCGTCGACAGTCAGCACAGATACGCAGTATTTT. This gives the protein CASRASTVSTDTQYF.

The chain recombines TRBV10-3 with TRBJ2-2; D not resolved. Trimming took 7 bases from V and 6 from J, leaving 6 bases between them. The CDR3 extends over 11 amino acids. Germline V gives CDR1 ENHRY, CDR2 SYGVKD. This chain's CDR3 is CAITTSGELFF. CDR3 coding DNA: TGTGCCATCACCACATCCGGGGAGCTGTTTTTT.

CDR3 bases: TGTGCCAGCAGCGGACAGACCTACGAGCAGTACTTC. It specifies CASSGQTYEQYF. The chain joins TRBV5-4 to TRBJ2-7; D may be TRBD1 (6 bases). The CDR3 is made up of 12 amino acids. V shed 4 bases and J shed 2 bases, with 7 bases lying between them. The germline CDR1 and CDR2 sequences are SGHNT and YYREEE (reference sequence).

The chain has TRBV2 and TRBJ2-7; possible D gene TRBD2, 6 bases. The V end was cut by 2 bases, the J end by 1 base, with 18 bases between. This CDR3 is 17 amino acids long. Germline V gives CDR1 SNHLY, CDR2 FYNNEI. The CDR3 DNA follows: TGTGCCAGCAGTGAATTGGGACTTCATGAACCTTCCTACGAGCAGTACTTC. It codes for CASSELGLHEPSYEQYF.

This chain links TRBV28 with TRBJ2-7; 9 bases line up with TRBD1. The germline CDR1 and CDR2 sequences are MDHEN and SYDVKM. The CDR3 has 15 amino acids. V gave up 5 bases and J gave up 0 bases; unmatched junction bases: 5. CDR3 in DNA: TGTGCCAGCAGTCACGACAGGGGGGACTCCTACGAGCAGTACTTC. Amino acid sequence: CASSHDRGDSYEQYF.

The chain joins TRBV15 to TRBJ2-4, with 10 bases that match TRBD1. Germline CDR1 LNHNV, CDR2 YYDKDF (reference sequence). This CDR3 region has 14 residues. The V segment lost 4 bases and the J segment 12 bases; nucleotides outside the gene matches: 9. CDR3 in DNA: TGTGCCACCAGCACCTGGGCGGGACAGGGGCGTCAGTACTTC. Its translation is CATSTWAGQGRQYF. The full variable domain, rest sourced from reference TRBV15 and TRBJ2-4, is DAMVIQNPRYQVTQFGKPVTLSCSQTLNHNVMYWYQQKSSQAPKLLFHYYDKDFNNEADTPDNFQSRRPNTSFCFLDIRSPGLGDTAMYLCATSTWAGQGRQYFGAGTRLSVL.

The CDR3 DNA is TGCGCCAGCAGTCCTCTAGCGGACGGAGGGGGGGAGCAGTTCTTC. Protein: CASSPLADGGGEQFF. This chain joins TRBV5-1 and TRBJ2-1; tentative D call: TRBD2 (7 bases). V dropped 5 bases and J dropped 10 bases, with 22 bases sitting between them. Germline V gene lookup returns CDR1 SGHRS and CDR2 YFSETQ. This CDR3 region has 15 residues.

The chain joins TRBV6-2 or TRBV6-3 to TRBJ1-1; maybe TRBD1 (5 bases). V lost 2 bases to trimming and J lost 8 bases, with 15 bases between them. CDR1 is MNHEY and CDR2 is SVGEGT in the germline V gene. The CDR3 sequence is 14 residues long. DNA of the CDR3: TGTGCCAGCAGTTACGGGGGAGGACCCCAGGAAGCTTTCTTT. It is translated as CASSYGGGPQEAFF.

The chain is built from TRBV7-2 and TRBJ1-6; 8 bases are shared with TRBD1. V trimming: 5 bases; J trimming: 4 bases; junction bases outside the gene matches: 7. From germline, CDR1 is SGHTA and CDR2 FQGNSA. The CDR3 runs 16 residues. The CDR3 loop reads CASSIGDRGYNSPLHF. The CDR3, as DNA: TGTGCCAGCAGCATAGGCGACAGGGGTTATAATTCACCCCTCCACTTT.

This clone has a single count. The chain joins TRBV5-6 to TRBJ2-7; perhaps TRBD2 as D (6 bases). Germline V gene sequence: CDR1 SGHDT, CDR2 YYEEEE. There are 14 residues in the CDR3. Between the trimmed V and J ends, which lost 5 bases and 1 base, there was a span of 13 bases. The CDR3 nucleotides read TGTGCCAGCAGTAAGGGACTCTTTTCCTACGAGCAGTACTTC. It translates to CASSKGLFSYEQYF.

V gene TRBV5-1 combines with J gene TRBJ1-6; D unresolved. The CDR3 consists of 14 residues. V was pared by 1 base and J by 6 bases, with 8 bases between. The germline gives CDR1 SGHRS, CDR2 YFSETQ. The CDR3 nucleotides read TGCGCCAGCAGCTTGTCGGGTGGTAATTCACCCCTCCACTTT. This encodes CASSLSGGNSPLHF.

This rearrangement joins TRBV18 to TRBJ2-1; D is ambiguous. The CDR3 is 11 residues long. V lost 6 bases, J lost 10 bases, and 10 bases lay in between. CDR1 and CDR2 (germline): KGHSH, LQKENI. The CDR3 loop reads CASSPAEEQFF. In nucleotides, the CDR3 is TGTGCCAGCTCCCCCGCGGAGGAGCAGTTCTTC. The full variable domain, with the rest looked up from reference TRBV18 and TRBJ2-1, is NAGVMQNPRHLVRRRGQEARLRCSPMKGHSHVYWYRQLPEEGLKFMVYLQKENIIDESGMPKERFSAEFPKEGPSILRIQQVVRGDSAAYFCASSPAEEQFFGPGTRLTVL.

This clone came up once. This chain links TRBV5-4 with TRBJ2-6, with 9 bases aligning to TRBD2. From germline, CDR1 is SGHNT and CDR2 YYREEE (reference sequence). V trimming: 4 bases; J trimming: 0 bases; junction bases outside the gene matches: 5. The CDR3 is 17 residues long. The CDR3, as DNA: TGTGCCAGCAGCGGGACTAGCTTAGCCTCTGGGGCCAACGTCCTGACTTTC. Its protein product is CASSGTSLASGANVLTF.

The chain recombines TRBV19 with TRBJ1-3, with D uncertain. The CDR3 covers 13 residues. Germline V lookup: CDR1 LNHDA, CDR2 SQIVND (reference sequence). V was pared by 7 bases and J by 4 bases, with 11 bases between. In DNA, the CDR3 is TGTGCCAGTACGTGGCAGGCGGGAAACACCATATATTTT. The encoded protein is CASTWQAGNTIYF.

The chain is built from TRBV7-2 and TRBJ2-7, with a possible D match to TRBD2 (5 bases). V gave up 1 base and J gave up 3 bases, with 7 bases separating them. Per the germline V gene, CDR1 is SGHTA and CDR2 is FQGNSA. This CDR3 has 13 residues. This CDR3 reads CASSLGENYEQYF. The CDR3 DNA is TGTGCCAGCAGCTTAGGGGAGAACTACGAGCAGTACTTC.

This chain uses TRBV11-2 with TRBJ2-7; 9 bases align to TRBD2. V lost 4 bases and J lost 3; bases outside the gene matches: 4. The CDR3 consists of 14 residues. CDR1 SGHAT and CDR2 FQNNGV come from the germline V gene. The chain's CDR3 is CASSSTSGFYEQYF. CDR3 coding DNA: TGTGCCAGCAGCTCTACTAGCGGGTTCTACGAGCAGTACTTC.

The chain links TRBV30 to TRBJ2-1; 10 positions match TRBD2. Germline assignment: CDR1 GTSNPN and CDR2 SVGIG (reference sequence). The trim removed 3 bases at V and 8 bases at J, leaving 16 bases unmatched. The CDR3 is made up of 17 amino acids. Written as DNA, the CDR3 is TGTGCCTGGAGATCGAGCAGCGGGAGGGCCCGCTGGCATGAGCAGTTCTTC. Translation gives CAWRSSSGRARWHEQFF.

The chain joins TRBV7-9 to TRBJ1-4; no clear D gene. The V end was cut by 0 bases, the J end by 4 bases, with 6 bases between. The germline CDR1 and CDR2 sequences are SEHNR and FQNEAQ (reference sequence). CDR3 size: 14 residues. The CDR3 loop is CASSLASINEKLFF. The DNA of the CDR3 is TGTGCCAGCAGCTTAGCTTCTATTAATGAAAAACTGTTTTTT.

The CDR3 DNA sequence: TGTGCCAGCAGCTTAGGCCAGGGGGGTCAGCCCCAGCATTTT. Protein sequence: CASSLGQGGQPQHF. This chain uses TRBV13 with TRBJ1-5, with TRBD1 matching 7 bases. The V segment lost 0 bases and the J segment 6 bases; nucleotides outside the gene matches: 2. This CDR3 region has 14 residues. Germline V gene sequence: CDR1 PRHDT, CDR2 FYEKMQ (reference sequence).

The chain has TRBV5-1 and TRBJ1-2; 7 bases are a match to TRBD1. Per the germline V gene, CDR1 is SGHRS and CDR2 is YFSETQ. Trimming cost V 4 bases and J 4 bases; bases outside gene matches: 10. The CDR3 is 15 amino acids. The DNA for the CDR3 is TGCGCCAGCAGCCTTCGACAGGGAGATGGCTATGGCTACACCTTC. This translates into CASSLRQGDGYGYTF.

V and J are TRBV10-3 and TRBJ1-1, with no clear D. The germline V gene encodes CDR1 ENHRY and CDR2 SYGVKD. The CDR3 spans 13 residues. The V and J ends lost 2 bases and 1 base respectively, with 5 bases between them. Here the CDR3 DNA reads TGTGCCATCAGTGAGCAGGCGAACACTGAAGCTTTCTTT. This gives the protein CAISEQANTEAFF.

This rearrangement joins TRBV24-1 to TRBJ2-1; 9 bases map to TRBD2. Trimming removed 5 bases from V and 9 bases from J; junction bases left unmatched: 10. The CDR3 is made up of 15 amino acids. Germline V lookup: CDR1 KGHDR, CDR2 SFDVKD. The chain's CDR3 is CATSAASGIGSEQFF. For the CDR3, the DNA is TGTGCCACCAGTGCGGCTAGCGGGATAGGTAGTGAGCAGTTCTTC.

This chain uses TRBV7-2 with TRBJ2-1; 8 nucleotides line up with TRBD2. CDR3 size: 17 residues. With 3 bases clipped from V and 9 bases from J, the junction kept 16 bases outside the gene matches. In germline, CDR1 is SGHTA, CDR2 FQGNSA. As DNA, the CDR3 is TGTGCCAGCAGCTTGAAAGATATAGCGGGACCTACCGGTGAGCAGTTCTTC. Protein product: CASSLKDIAGPTGEQFF.